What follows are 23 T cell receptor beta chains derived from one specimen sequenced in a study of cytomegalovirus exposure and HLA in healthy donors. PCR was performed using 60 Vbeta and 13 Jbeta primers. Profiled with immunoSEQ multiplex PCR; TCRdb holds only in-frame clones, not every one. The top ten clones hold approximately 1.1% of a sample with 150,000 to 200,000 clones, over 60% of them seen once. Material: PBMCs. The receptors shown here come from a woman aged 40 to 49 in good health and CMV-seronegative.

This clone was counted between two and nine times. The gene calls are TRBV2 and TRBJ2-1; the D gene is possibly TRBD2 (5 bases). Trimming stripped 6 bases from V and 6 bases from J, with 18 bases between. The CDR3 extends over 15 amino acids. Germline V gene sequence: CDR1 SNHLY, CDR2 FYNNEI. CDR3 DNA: TGTGCCAGCAGGGTCGACTACCCTGCCGGCAATGAGCAGTTCTTC. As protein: CASRVDYPAGNEQFF.

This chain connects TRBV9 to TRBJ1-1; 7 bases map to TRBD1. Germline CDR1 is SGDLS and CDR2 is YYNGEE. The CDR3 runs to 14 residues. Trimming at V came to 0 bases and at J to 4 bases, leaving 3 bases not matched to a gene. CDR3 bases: TGTGCCAGCAGCGTAGAGTGGACAGGCACTGAAGCTTTCTTT. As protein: CASSVEWTGTEAFF. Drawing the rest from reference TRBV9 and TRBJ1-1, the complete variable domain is DSGVTQTPKHLITATGQRVTLRCSPRSGDLSVYWYQQSLDQGLQFLIQYYNGEERAKGNILERFSAQQFPDLHSELNLSSLELGDSALYFCASSVEWTGTEAFFGQGTRLTVV.

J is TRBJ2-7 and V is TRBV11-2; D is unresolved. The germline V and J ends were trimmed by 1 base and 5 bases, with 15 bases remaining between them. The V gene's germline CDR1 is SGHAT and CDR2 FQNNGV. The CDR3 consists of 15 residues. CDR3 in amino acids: CASSLVIVRVDEQYF. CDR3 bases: TGTGCCAGCAGCTTAGTGATAGTTCGAGTGGACGAGCAGTACTTC.

The CDR3, as DNA: TGCGCCAGCAGCCAACCGGGACTGAGTGGCTATGGCTACACCTTC. Amino acids: CASSQPGLSGYGYTF. V gene TRBV4-1 combines with J gene TRBJ1-2; a weak D match, TRBD1 (5 bases). This CDR3 has 15 residues. Germline V gene lookup returns CDR1 MGHRA and CDR2 YSYEKL. Trimming pared 2 bases from V and 4 bases from J, leaving 14 bases between.

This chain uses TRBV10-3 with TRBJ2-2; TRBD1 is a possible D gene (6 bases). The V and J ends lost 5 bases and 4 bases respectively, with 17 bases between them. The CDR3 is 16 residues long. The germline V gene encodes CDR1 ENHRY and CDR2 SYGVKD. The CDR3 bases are TGTGCCATCAGTCCCGGAAGCAGGGGAAGCACCGGGGAGCTGTTTTTT. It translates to CAISPGSRGSTGELFF.

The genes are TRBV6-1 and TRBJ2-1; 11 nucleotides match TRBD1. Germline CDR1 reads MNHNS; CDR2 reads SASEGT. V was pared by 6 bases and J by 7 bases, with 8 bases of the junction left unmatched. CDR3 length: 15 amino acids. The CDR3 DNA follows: TGTGCCAGCAGACTGGACAGGGGGCTCTATAATGAGCAGTTCTTC. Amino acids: CASRLDRGLYNEQFF.

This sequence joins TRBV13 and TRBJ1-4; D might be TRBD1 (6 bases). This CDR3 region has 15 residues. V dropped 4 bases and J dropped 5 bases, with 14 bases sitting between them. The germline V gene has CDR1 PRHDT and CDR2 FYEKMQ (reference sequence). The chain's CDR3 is CASSSPDSPNEKLFF. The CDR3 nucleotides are TGTGCCAGCAGCTCTCCGGACAGCCCCAATGAAAAACTGTTTTTT.

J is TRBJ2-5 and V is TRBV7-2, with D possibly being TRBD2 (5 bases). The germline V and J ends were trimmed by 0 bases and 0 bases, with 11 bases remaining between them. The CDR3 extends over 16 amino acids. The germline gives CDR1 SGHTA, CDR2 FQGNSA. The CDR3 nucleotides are TGTGCCAGCAGCTTAGCGCGACTATCGTACCAAGAGACCCAGTACTTC. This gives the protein CASSLARLSYQETQYF.

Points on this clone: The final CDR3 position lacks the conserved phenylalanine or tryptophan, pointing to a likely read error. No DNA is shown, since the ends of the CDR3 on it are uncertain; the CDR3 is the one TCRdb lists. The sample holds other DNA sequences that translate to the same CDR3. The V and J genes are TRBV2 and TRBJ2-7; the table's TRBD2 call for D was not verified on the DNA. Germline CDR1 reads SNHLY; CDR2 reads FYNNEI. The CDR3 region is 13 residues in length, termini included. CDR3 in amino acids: CASSVGGLAGSKI.

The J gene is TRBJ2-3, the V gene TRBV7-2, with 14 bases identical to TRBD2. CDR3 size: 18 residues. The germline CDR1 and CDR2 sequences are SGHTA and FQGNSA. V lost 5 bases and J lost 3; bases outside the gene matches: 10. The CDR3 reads CASSPRTSGRFGTDTQYF. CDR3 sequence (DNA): TGTGCCAGCAGCCCAAGGACTAGCGGGAGGTTTGGGACAGATACGCAGTATTTT.

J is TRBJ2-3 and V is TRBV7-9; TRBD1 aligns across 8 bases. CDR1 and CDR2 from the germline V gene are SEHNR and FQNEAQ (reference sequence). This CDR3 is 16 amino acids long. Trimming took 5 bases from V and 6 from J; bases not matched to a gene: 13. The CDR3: CASSLRGQGSMDTQYF. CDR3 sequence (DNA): TGTGCCAGCAGCCTCAGAGGACAGGGCTCAATGGATACGCAGTATTTT.

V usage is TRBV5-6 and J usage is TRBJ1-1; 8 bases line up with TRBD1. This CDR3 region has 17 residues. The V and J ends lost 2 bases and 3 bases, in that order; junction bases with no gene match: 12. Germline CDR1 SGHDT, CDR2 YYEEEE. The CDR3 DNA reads TGTGCCAGCAGCTTTAGCTTCTCGCAGGGGGCGTACACTGAAGCTTTCTTT. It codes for CASSFSFSQGAYTEAFF. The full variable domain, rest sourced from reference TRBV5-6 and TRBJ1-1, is DAGVTQSPTHLIKTRGQQVTLRCSPKSGHDTVSWYQQALGQGPQFIFQYYEEEERQRGNFPDRFSGHQFPNYSSELNVNALLLGDSALYLCASSFSFSQGAYTEAFFGQGTRLTVV.

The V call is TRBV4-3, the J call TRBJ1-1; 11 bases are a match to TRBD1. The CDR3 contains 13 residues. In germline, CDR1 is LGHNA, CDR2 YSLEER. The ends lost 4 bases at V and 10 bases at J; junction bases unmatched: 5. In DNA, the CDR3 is TGCGCCAGCAGCCTTCGGACAGGGGGCTTAGCTTTCTTT. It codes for CASSLRTGGLAFF.

The CDR3 DNA sequence: TGTGCCAGCAGCTCCGGGACTAGCGGGAGCCATGAGCAGTTCTTC. Its translation is CASSSGTSGSHEQFF. V gene TRBV7-6 combines with J gene TRBJ2-1; 14 bases map to TRBD2. The CDR3 spans 15 residues. Looked up from germline, CDR1 is SGHVS and CDR2 is FNYEAQ. V shed 4 bases, J shed 8 bases, and the junction held 4 bases outside the gene matches.

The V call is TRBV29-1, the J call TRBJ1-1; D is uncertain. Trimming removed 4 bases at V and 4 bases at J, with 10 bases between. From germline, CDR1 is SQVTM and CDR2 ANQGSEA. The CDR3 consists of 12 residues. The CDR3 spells CSVGGKGTEAFF. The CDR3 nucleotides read TGCAGCGTTGGAGGGAAGGGCACTGAAGCTTTCTTT. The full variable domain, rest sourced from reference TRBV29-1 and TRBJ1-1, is SAVISQKPSRDICQRGTSLTIQCQVDSQVTMMFWYRQQPGQSLTLIATANQGSEATYESGFVIDKFPISRPNLTFSTLTVSNMSPEDSSIYLCSVGGKGTEAFFGQGTRLTVV.

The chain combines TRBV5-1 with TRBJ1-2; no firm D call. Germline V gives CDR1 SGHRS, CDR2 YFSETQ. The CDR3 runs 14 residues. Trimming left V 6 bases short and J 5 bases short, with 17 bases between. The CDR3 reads CASTSRGSPYGYTF. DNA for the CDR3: TGCGCCAGCACGTCGAGAGGCAGTCCATATGGCTACACCTTC.

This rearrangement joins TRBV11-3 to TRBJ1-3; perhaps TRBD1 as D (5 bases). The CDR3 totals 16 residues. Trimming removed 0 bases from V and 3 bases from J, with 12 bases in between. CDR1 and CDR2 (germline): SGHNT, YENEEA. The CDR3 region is CASSLEVAGFGNTIYF. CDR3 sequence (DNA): TGTGCCAGCAGCTTAGAGGTCGCAGGGTTTGGAAACACCATATATTTT. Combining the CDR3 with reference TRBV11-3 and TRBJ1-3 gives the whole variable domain EAGVVQSPRYKIIEKKQPVAFWCNPISGHNTLYWYLQNLGQGPELLIRYENEEAVDDSQLPKDRFSAERLKGVDSTLKIQPAELGDSAVYLCASSLEVAGFGNTIYFGEGSWLTVV.

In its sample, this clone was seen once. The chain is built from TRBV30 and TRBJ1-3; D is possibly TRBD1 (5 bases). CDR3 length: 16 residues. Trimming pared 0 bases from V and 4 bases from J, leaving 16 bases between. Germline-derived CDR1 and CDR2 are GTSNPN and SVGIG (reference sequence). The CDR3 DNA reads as TGTGCCTGGAGTGTATACGGGGGTACAGCAGGAAACACCATATATTTT. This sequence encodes CAWSVYGGTAGNTIYF.

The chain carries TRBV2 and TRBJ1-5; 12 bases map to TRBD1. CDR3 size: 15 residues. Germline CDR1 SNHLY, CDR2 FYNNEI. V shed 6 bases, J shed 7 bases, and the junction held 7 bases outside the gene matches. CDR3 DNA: TGTGCCAGCAGCCCTGGGACAGGGGGCCGGCAGCCCCAGCATTTT. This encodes CASSPGTGGRQPQHF. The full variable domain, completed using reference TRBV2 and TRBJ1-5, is EPEVTQTPSHQVTQMGQEVILRCVPISNHLYFYWYRQILGQKVEFLVSFYNNEISEKSEIFDDQFSVERPDGSNFTLKIRSTKLEDSAMYFCASSPGTGGRQPQHFGDGTRLSIL.

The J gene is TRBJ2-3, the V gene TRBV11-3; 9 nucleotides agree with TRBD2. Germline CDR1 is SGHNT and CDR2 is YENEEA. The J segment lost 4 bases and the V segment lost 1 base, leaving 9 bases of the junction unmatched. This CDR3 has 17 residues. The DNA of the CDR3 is TGTGCCAGCAGCTTAGGGGCCACAGCGGGAGGTGCAGATACGCAGTATTTT. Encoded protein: CASSLGATAGGADTQYF. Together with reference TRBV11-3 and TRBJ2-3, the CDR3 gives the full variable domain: EAGVVQSPRYKIIEKKQPVAFWCNPISGHNTLYWYLQNLGQGPELLIRYENEEAVDDSQLPKDRFSAERLKGVDSTLKIQPAELGDSAVYLCASSLGATAGGADTQYFGPGTRLTVL.

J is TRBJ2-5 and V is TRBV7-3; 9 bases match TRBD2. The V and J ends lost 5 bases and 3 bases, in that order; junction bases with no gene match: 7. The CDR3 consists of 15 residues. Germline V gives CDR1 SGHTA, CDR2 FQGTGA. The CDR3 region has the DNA TGTGCCAGCAGCCAGGGACTAGCACATGAAGAGACCCAGTACTTC. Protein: CASSQGLAHEETQYF.

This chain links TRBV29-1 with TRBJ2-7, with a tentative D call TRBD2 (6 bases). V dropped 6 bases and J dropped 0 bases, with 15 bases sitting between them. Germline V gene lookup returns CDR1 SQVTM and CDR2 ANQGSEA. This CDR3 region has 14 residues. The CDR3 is CSVLGVGSSYEQYF. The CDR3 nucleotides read TGCAGCGTCCTCGGAGTCGGGAGCTCCTACGAGCAGTACTTC.

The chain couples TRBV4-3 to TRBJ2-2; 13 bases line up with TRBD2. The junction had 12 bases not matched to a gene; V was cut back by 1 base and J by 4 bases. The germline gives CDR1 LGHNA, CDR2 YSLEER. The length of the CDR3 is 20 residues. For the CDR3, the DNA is TGCGCCAGCAGCCAAGGAGTGTATGGGACTAGCGGGGATACCACCGGGGAGCTGTTTTTT. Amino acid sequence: CASSQGVYGTSGDTTGELFF.